Ten or more counts support the clone carrying this T cell receptor (beta chain). Its specificity is not known. TCRdb reprocessed the 5' RACE reads via MiXCR and lists one record per CDR3 protein. The sample carries about 260,000 distinct CDR3 sequences, approximately 3.8% recorded once. The entry originates in a study of T cells after yellow fever vaccination. Regarding the study as a whole: CD4 and CD8 compartments shared a small share of clonotypes, likely from convergent recombination.

This CDR3 is built from 14 residues. CDR1 is MNHEY, CDR2 SMNVEV, per germline (reference sequence). Trimming removed 5 bases from V and 2 bases from J, with 11 bases in between. This specimen consisted of PBMCs, obtained 15 days after the yellow fever booster vaccination. This sequence was found in a man aged 18 to 29 who received the YFV17D yellow fever vaccine. This chain uses TRBV27 with TRBJ2-3, with a weak D call TRBD1 (6 bases). The CDR3: CASSVQGPTDTQYF. The CDR3 nucleotides are TGTGCCAGCAGTGTGCAGGGGCCCACAGATACGCAGTATTTT.